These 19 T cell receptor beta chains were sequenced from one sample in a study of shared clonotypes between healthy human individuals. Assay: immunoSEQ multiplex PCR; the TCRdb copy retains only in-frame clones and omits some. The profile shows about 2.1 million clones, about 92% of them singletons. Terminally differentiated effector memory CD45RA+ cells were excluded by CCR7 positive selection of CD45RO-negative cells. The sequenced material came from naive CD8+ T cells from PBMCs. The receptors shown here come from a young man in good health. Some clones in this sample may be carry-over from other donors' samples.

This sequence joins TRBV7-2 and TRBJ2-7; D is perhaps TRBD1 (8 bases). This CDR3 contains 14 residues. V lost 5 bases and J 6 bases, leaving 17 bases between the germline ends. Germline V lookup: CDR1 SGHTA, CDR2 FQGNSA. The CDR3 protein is CASSTSDREGEQYF. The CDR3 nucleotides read TGTGCCAGCAGCACCTCGGACAGGGAGGGCGAGCAGTACTTC.

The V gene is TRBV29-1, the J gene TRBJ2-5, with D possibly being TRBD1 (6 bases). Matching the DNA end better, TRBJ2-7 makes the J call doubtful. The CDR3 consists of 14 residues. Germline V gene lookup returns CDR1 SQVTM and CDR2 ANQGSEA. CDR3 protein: CSVAGAKVSYEQYF. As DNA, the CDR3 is TGCAGCGTTGCAGGGGCGAAGGTCTCCTACGAGCAGTACTTC.

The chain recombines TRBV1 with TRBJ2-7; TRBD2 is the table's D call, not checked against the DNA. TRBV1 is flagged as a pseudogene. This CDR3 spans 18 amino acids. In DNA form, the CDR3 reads TGCACCAGCAGCCAAATCGGAGATGGGGCGGGAGGACCCTACGAGCAGTACTTC. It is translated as CTSSQIGDGAGGPYEQYF.

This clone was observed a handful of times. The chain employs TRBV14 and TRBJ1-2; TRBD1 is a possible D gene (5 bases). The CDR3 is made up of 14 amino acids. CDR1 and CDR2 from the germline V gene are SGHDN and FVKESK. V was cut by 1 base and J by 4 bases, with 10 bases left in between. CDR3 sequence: CASSQASGTYGYTF. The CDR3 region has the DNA TGTGCCAGCAGCCAAGCGTCGGGGACCTATGGCTACACCTTC. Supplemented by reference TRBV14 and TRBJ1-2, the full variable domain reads EAGVTQFPSHSVIEKGQTVTLRCDPISGHDNLYWYRRVMGKEIKFLLHFVKESKQDESGMPNNRFLAERTGGTYSTLKVQPAELEDSGVYFCASSQASGTYGYTFGSGTRLTVV.

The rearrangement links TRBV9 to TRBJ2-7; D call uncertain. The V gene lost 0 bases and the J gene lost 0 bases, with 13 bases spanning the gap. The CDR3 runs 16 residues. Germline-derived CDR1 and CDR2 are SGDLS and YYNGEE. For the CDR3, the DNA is TGTGCCAGCAGCGTAGCTAAGGCAGGACCCTCCTACGAGCAGTACTTC. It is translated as CASSVAKAGPSYEQYF.

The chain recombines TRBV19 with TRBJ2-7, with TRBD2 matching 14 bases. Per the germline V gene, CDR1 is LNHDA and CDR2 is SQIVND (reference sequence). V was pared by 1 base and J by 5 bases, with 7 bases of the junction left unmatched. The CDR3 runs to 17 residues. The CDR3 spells CASSIGILGLAGDEQYF. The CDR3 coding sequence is TGTGCCAGTAGTATAGGTATCCTGGGACTAGCGGGAGACGAGCAGTACTTC.

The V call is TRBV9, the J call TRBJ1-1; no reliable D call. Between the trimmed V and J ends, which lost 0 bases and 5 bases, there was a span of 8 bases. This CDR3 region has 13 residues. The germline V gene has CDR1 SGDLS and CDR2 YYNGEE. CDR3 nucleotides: TGTGCCAGCAGCGTAGGCGCCCCTACTGAAGCTTTCTTT. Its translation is CASSVGAPTEAFF.

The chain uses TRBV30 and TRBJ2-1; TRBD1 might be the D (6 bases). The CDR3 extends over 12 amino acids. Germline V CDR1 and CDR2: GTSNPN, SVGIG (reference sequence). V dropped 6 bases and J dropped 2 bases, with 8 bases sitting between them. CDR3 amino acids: CACGQTYNEQFF. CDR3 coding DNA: TGTGCCTGTGGACAGACCTACAATGAGCAGTTCTTC.

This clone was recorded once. The CDR3 DNA is TGTGCCACCAGCAGAGAACGGACAGCTGCTAGGAGAAGCAATCAGCCCCAGCATTTT. This sequence encodes CATSRERTAARRSNQPQHF. The rearrangement links TRBV15 to TRBJ1-5, with TRBD1 as a possible D gene (6 bases). The germline V and J ends were trimmed by 0 bases and 1 base, with 19 bases remaining between them. The length of the CDR3 is 19 residues. The V gene's germline CDR1 is LNHNV and CDR2 YYDKDF (reference sequence).

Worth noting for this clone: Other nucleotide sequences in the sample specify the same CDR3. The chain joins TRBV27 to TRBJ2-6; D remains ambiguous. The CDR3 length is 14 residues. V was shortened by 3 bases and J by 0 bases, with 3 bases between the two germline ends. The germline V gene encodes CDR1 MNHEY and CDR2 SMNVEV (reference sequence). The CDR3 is CASSFRSGANVLTF. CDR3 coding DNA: TGTGCCAGCAGTTTCCGCTCTGGGGCCAACGTCCTGACTTTC. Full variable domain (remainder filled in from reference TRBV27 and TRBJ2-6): EAQVTQNPRYLITVTGKKLTVTCSQNMNHEYMSWYRQDPGLGLRQIYYSMNVEVTDKGDVPEGYKVSRKEKRNFPLILESPSPNQTSLYFCASSFRSGANVLTFGAGSRLTVL.

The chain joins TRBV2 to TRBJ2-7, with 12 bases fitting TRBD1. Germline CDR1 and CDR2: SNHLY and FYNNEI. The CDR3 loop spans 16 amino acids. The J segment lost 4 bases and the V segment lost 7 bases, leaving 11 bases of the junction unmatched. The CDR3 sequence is CASIGTGGEGLYEQYF. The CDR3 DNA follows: TGTGCCAGCATCGGGACAGGGGGCGAGGGTTTGTACGAGCAGTACTTC.

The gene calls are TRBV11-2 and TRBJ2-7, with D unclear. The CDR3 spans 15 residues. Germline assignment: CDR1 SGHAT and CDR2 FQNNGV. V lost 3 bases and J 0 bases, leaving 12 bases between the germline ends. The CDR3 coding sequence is TGTGCCAGCAGCTTCTCAGTAAGAAGCTCCTACGAGCAGTACTTC. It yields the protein CASSFSVRSSYEQYF.

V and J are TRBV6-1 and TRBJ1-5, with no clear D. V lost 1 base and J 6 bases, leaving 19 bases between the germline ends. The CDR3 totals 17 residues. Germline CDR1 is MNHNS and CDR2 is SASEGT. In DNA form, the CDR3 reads TGTGCCAGCAGTGAAGACAGTTTTGGGCAGGCCGGTCAGCCCCAGCATTTT. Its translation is CASSEDSFGQAGQPQHF.

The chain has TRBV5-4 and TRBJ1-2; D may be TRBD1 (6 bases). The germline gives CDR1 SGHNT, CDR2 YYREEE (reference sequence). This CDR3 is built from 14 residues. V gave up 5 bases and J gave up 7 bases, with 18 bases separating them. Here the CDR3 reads CASSYTGGATGYTF. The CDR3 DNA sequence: TGTGCCAGCAGTTACACCGGGGGGGCAACTGGCTACACCTTC.

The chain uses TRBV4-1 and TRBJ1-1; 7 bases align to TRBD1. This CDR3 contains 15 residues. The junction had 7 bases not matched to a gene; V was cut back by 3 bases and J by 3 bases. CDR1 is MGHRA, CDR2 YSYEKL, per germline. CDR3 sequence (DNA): TGCGCCAGCAGCCATTCGACAGGGTTGGACACTGAAGCTTTCTTT. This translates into CASSHSTGLDTEAFF.

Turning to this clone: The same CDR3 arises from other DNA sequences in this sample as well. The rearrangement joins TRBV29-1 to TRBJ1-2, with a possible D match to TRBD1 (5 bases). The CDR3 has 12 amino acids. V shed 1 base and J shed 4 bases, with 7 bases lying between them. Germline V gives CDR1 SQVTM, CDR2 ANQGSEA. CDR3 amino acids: CSVEGGTYGYTF. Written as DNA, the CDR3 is TGCAGCGTTGAAGGGGGGACCTATGGCTACACCTTC.

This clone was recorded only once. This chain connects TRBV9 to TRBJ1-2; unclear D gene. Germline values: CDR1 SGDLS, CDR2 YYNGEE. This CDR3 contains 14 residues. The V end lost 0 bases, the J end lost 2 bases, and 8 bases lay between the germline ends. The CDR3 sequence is CASSVGADNYGYTF. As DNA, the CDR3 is TGTGCCAGCAGCGTAGGGGCAGACAACTATGGCTACACCTTC.

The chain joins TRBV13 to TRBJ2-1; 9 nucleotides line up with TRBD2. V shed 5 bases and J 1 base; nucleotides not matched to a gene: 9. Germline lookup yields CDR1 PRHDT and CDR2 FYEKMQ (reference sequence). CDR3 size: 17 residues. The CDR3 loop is CASSPRLAVLSYNEQFF. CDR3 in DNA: TGTGCCAGCAGCCCGAGACTAGCGGTCCTATCCTACAATGAGCAGTTCTTC.

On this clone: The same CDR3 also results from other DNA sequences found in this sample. The CDR3 here is CASSLSPLNEQFF. CDR3 DNA: TGTGCCAGCAGTTTATCGCCGTTGAATGAGCAGTTCTTC. The rearrangement joins TRBV27 to TRBJ2-1; D gene unclear. CDR3 size: 13 residues. CDR1 MNHEY and CDR2 SMNVEV come from the germline V gene (reference sequence). Trimming left V 0 bases short and J 7 bases short, with 7 bases between.